This T cell receptor beta chain was obtained from a study of T-cell memory formation after mild COVID-19. After 5'RACE with constant-segment primers, TCR alpha and TCR beta cDNA libraries carrying sample barcodes and UMIs were obtained. TCRdb itself ran the 5' RACE reads through MiXCR, one entry per CDR3 protein. The sample carries 300,000 or so distinct CDR3 sequences, under 20% recorded once. Findings and limits, study-wide: Mostly located in CM and EM were contracting CD4+ clones, with contracting CD8+ clones located in EMRA. Some SARS-CoV-2-responding clones were already detected in memory before infection.

Worth noting for this clonotype: Its antigen remains unknown.

Material for sequencing was PBMCs or a T cell subset sorted from them (not recorded which). The clonotype originates from a man younger than 35 who had mild COVID-19 (a few samples of this study predate the infection). Cell type and time point are not known.

In DNA form, the CDR3 reads TGTGCCAGCAGCTTAAGCCCGGTAGGCGGCTACGAGCAGTACTTC. Translating gives CASSLSPVGGYEQYF. The rearrangement uses TRBV7-3 and TRBJ2-7; no definite D call. Trimming cost V 1 base and J 3 bases, with 13 bases left between them. Germline V gene sequence: CDR1 SGHTA, CDR2 FQGTGA. CDR3 length: 15 amino acids.